The 21 T cell receptor beta chains given below trace back to one sample, sequenced in a study of cytomegalovirus exposure and HLA in healthy donors. PCR amplification relied on 60 Vbeta primers (plus 13 Jbeta primers). The data were produced by immunoSEQ multiplex PCR, yet TCRdb's version contains in-frame clones alone and is incomplete. The sample totals 120,000 to 150,000 clones. Sequencing was carried out using PBMCs. These receptors all stem from a woman aged 50 to 60 in good health and CMV-seronegative.

The J gene is TRBJ1-2, the V gene TRBV2, with TRBD1 identical over 8 bases. V lost 6 bases, J lost 8 bases, and 5 bases stayed unmatched. Germline assignment: CDR1 SNHLY and CDR2 FYNNEI. The CDR3 sequence is 12 residues long. The CDR3 nucleotides read TGTGCCAGCAGGCTTCAGGGGGCCGGCTACACCTTC. It translates to CASRLQGAGYTF.

The chain recombines TRBV5-4 with TRBJ2-1; 15 bases agree with TRBD2. V gave up 3 bases and J gave up 1 base; unmatched junction bases: 5. Germline V gives CDR1 SGHNT, CDR2 YYREEE (reference sequence). The CDR3 extends over 18 amino acids. The CDR3 sequence is CASSSGLAGGHSYNEQFF. The CDR3 DNA follows: TGTGCCAGCAGCTCCGGACTAGCGGGGGGGCATTCCTACAATGAGCAGTTCTTC.

A note on this clone: One junction end disagrees with the germline gene, perhaps due to a read error. The CDR3 region has the DNA TGTGCCAGCAGATTAGGACAGGGTGGTGAAAAACTGTTTTTT. It translates to CASRLGQGGEKLFF. The chain employs TRBV7-9 and TRBJ1-4; 8 bases match TRBD1. This CDR3 spans 14 amino acids. Germline V gene lookup returns CDR1 SEHNR and CDR2 FQNEAQ (reference sequence).

V and J are TRBV7-9 and TRBJ1-1, with 7 bases that match TRBD1. Germline V gives CDR1 SEHNR, CDR2 FQNEAQ (reference sequence). This CDR3 spans 16 amino acids. J lost 3 bases, V lost 3 bases, and 10 bases had no gene match. Here the CDR3 reads CASSFRLGTEDTEAFF. The DNA for the CDR3 is TGTGCCAGCAGCTTCAGACTCGGGACAGAGGACACTGAAGCTTTCTTT.

The genes are TRBV5-1 and TRBJ2-6; 11 bases match TRBD2. Per the germline V gene, CDR1 is SGHRS and CDR2 is YFSETQ. This CDR3 has 17 amino acids. The trim removed 1 base at V and 0 bases at J, leaving 0 bases unmatched. Written as DNA, the CDR3 is TGCGCCAGCAGCTTGCTAGCGGGGGGCTCTGGGGCCAACGTCCTGACTTTC. Its protein is CASSLLAGGSGANVLTF. Together with reference TRBV5-1 and TRBJ2-6, the CDR3 gives the full variable domain: KAGVTQTPRYLIKTRGQQVTLSCSPISGHRSVSWYQQTPGQGLQFLFEYFSETQRNKGNFPGRFSGRQFSNSRSEMNVSTLELGDSALYLCASSLLAGGSGANVLTFGAGSRLTVL.

This chain links TRBV7-2 with TRBJ1-2; the D gene is possibly TRBD1 (6 bases). This CDR3 is 14 amino acids long. Germline V gene lookup returns CDR1 SGHTA and CDR2 FQGNSA. The V and J ends lost 1 base and 8 bases respectively, with 14 bases between them. The CDR3 loop is CASSLEGRGVGYTF. The CDR3 region has the DNA TGTGCCAGCAGCTTAGAAGGCAGGGGAGTCGGCTACACCTTC.

The chain carries TRBV29-1 and TRBJ2-3; D is ambiguous. V was trimmed by 3 bases and J by 5 bases, leaving 3 bases between them. Germline V CDR1 and CDR2: SQVTM, ANQGSEA. The CDR3 consists of 10 residues. The CDR3 here is CSVERDTQYF. DNA for the CDR3: TGCAGCGTTGAGAGAGATACGCAGTATTTT.

CDR3 DNA: TGTGCCAGCAGCTTAGGAGCGGGGGGAGGAGACATTCAGTACTTC. This sequence encodes CASSLGAGGGDIQYF. The gene calls are TRBV7-8 and TRBJ2-4; TRBD2 matches at 9 bases. This CDR3 is 15 amino acids long. Per germline, CDR1 SGHVS and CDR2 FQNEAQ. J gave up 8 bases and V 1 base, and 6 bases lay outside the gene matches. Full variable domain (outside the CDR3, taken from reference TRBV7-8 and TRBJ2-4): GAGVSQSPRYKVAKRGQDVALRCDPISGHVSLFWYQQALGQGPEFLTYFQNEAQLDKSGLPSDRFFAERPEGSVSTLKIQRTQQEDSAVYLCASSLGAGGGDIQYFGAGTRLSVL.

The CDR3 coding sequence is TGTGCCACCAGCAGAGATCAGGCTAATGAAAAACTGTTTTTT. Its translation: CATSRDQANEKLFF. This chain uses TRBV15 with TRBJ1-4; D not resolved. With 0 bases removed from V and 3 bases from J, the gap between germline ends came to 5 bases. Germline assignment: CDR1 LNHNV and CDR2 YYDKDF (reference sequence). CDR3 length: 14 amino acids.

V gene TRBV6-1 combines with J gene TRBJ1-5; TRBD1 aligns across 11 bases. The germline gives CDR1 MNHNS, CDR2 SASEGT. The CDR3 runs to 16 residues. The V and J ends lost 2 bases and 7 bases, in that order; junction bases with no gene match: 7. DNA of the CDR3: TGTGCCAGCAGTGAACAGAGGACAGGGGGCGGCCAGCCCCAGCATTTT. Encoded protein: CASSEQRTGGGQPQHF.

The chain uses TRBV6-1 and TRBJ1-6; D possibly corresponds to TRBD1 (6 bases). CDR3 length: 16 residues. Trimming took off 4 bases at V and 0 bases at J, with 10 bases between the two ends. Looked up from germline, CDR1 is MNHNS and CDR2 is SASEGT. Here the CDR3 reads CASSGQGSSYNSPLHF. The CDR3 nucleotides are TGTGCCAGCAGTGGGCAGGGGAGCTCCTATAATTCACCCCTCCACTTT.

This chain joins TRBV19 and TRBJ2-7; weak D call: TRBD2 (7 bases). CDR1 and CDR2 (germline): LNHDA, SQIVND (reference sequence). CDR3 length: 15 residues. V lost 5 bases and J lost 0, with 14 bases in between. CDR3 sequence (DNA): TGTGCCAGTAGTGACCCGGGGGGCAGCTCCTACGAGCAGTACTTC. Protein product: CASSDPGGSSYEQYF.

J is TRBJ2-5 and V is TRBV30; unclear D gene. The germline gives CDR1 GTSNPN, CDR2 SVGIG (reference sequence). Trimming cost V 3 bases and J 1 base, with 12 bases left between them. The CDR3 is 14 amino acids. The CDR3 spells CAWSRNMGQETQYF. The CDR3 DNA reads TGTGCCTGGAGCAGGAACATGGGCCAAGAGACCCAGTACTTC.

The gene calls are TRBV5-3 and TRBJ2-1; 8 nucleotides agree with TRBD1. TRBV5-3 is classed as an ORF, of uncertain function. V dropped 4 bases and J dropped 4; count of bases not matched to a gene: 7. The CDR3 totals 15 residues. CDR3 nucleotides: TGTGCCAGAAGCGCCCCGGGACAGGCTTACAATGAGCAGTTCTTC. Encoded protein: CARSAPGQAYNEQFF.

The chain is built from TRBV18 and TRBJ1-5, with D tentatively TRBD1 (5 bases). Germline values: CDR1 KGHSH, CDR2 LQKENI. V lost 5 bases, J lost 4 bases, and 12 bases lay in between. This CDR3 region has 14 residues. Here the CDR3 DNA reads TGTGCCAGCTCAAGGGGACTCCAGAATCAGCCCCAGCATTTT. Translated, it gives CASSRGLQNQPQHF.

The rearrangement links TRBV11-2 to TRBJ1-4; no definite D call. CDR1 is SGHAT, CDR2 FQNNGV, per germline. Trimming pared 1 base from V and 7 bases from J, leaving 13 bases between. This CDR3 region has 15 residues. CDR3 loop: CASSLGTGLSEKLFF. The CDR3, as DNA: TGTGCCAGCAGCTTAGGCACGGGTTTAAGTGAAAAACTGTTTTTT.

The chain links TRBV28 to TRBJ2-7, with 9 bases fitting TRBD1. The CDR3 has 14 amino acids. Germline V lookup: CDR1 MDHEN, CDR2 SYDVKM. With 2 bases clipped from V and 4 bases from J, the junction kept 3 bases outside the gene matches. CDR3 protein: CASSLIGQGYEQYF. The CDR3, as DNA: TGTGCCAGCAGTTTAATAGGACAGGGGTACGAGCAGTACTTC.

The DNA of the CDR3 is TGTGCCTGGAGTGTACTAGCGGGGGCTCATAATACGCAGTATTTT. As protein: CAWSVLAGAHNTQYF. V and J are TRBV30 and TRBJ2-3, with 11 bases lining up with TRBD2. The junction had 6 bases not matched to a gene; V was cut back by 0 bases and J by 7 bases. The CDR3 contains 15 residues. CDR1 GTSNPN and CDR2 SVGIG come from the germline V gene (reference sequence).

The gene calls are TRBV4-3 and TRBJ2-1, with D possibly being TRBD2 (6 bases). Germline CDR1 reads LGHNA; CDR2 reads YSLEER. V lost 1 base and J lost 5, with 9 bases in between. The CDR3 is 14 residues long. CDR3 DNA sequence: TGCGCCAGCAGCCAAGGCGGGGTACACAATGAGCAGTTCTTC. Translating gives CASSQGGVHNEQFF.

The rearrangement joins TRBV25-1 to TRBJ2-2; 11 bases match TRBD2. Germline CDR1 and CDR2: MGHDK and SYGVNS. This CDR3 comprises 14 residues. V lost 9 bases, J lost 6 bases, and 6 bases stayed unmatched. The DNA for the CDR3 is TGTGCCAGTAGGGGGACTAGCGGTGCCGGGGAGCTGTTTTTT. It codes for CASRGTSGAGELFF.

The CDR3 sequence is CASSPVPSSYNEQFF. DNA for the CDR3: TGCGCCAGCAGCCCCGTACCTAGCTCCTACAATGAGCAGTTCTTC. This rearrangement joins TRBV5-1 to TRBJ2-1; no firm D call. This CDR3 is built from 15 residues. V dropped 4 bases and J dropped 0 bases, with 11 bases sitting between them. Germline CDR1 and CDR2: SGHRS and YFSETQ.